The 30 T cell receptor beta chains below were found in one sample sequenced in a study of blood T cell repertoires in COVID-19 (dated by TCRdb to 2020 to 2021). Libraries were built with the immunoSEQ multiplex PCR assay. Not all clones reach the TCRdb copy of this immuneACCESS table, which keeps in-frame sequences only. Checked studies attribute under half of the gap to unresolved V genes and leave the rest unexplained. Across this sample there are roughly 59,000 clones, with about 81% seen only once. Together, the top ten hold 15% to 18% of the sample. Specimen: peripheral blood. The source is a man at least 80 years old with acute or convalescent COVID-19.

CDR3 sequence reads: CASSSPAGGFKNIQYF. As DNA, the CDR3 is TGTGCCAGCAGCTCTCCTGCAGGGGGCTTTAAAAACATTCAGTACTTC. The V call is TRBV11-2, the J call TRBJ2-4, with 8 bases identical to TRBD1. There are 16 residues in the CDR3. V lost 4 bases to trimming and J lost 4 bases; unmatched junction nucleotides: 9. Per germline, CDR1 SGHAT and CDR2 FQNNGV.

CDR3 in DNA: TGTGCCAGTAACGAACAGGGGCTTGGGAGCAATCAGCCCCAGCATTTT. This encodes CASNEQGLGSNQPQHF. J is TRBJ1-5 and V is TRBV19; 7 nucleotides align to TRBD1. Losses at the gene ends were 7 bases for V and 1 base for J; bases not matched to a gene: 10. Germline CDR1 LNHDA, CDR2 SQIVND (reference sequence). CDR3 size: 16 residues.

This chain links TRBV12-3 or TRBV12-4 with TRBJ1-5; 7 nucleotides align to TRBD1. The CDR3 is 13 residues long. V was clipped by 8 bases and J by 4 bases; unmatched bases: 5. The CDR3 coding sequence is TGTGCCAGCGGTAGGACAGGAAATCAGCCCCAGCATTTT. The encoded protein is CASGRTGNQPQHF.

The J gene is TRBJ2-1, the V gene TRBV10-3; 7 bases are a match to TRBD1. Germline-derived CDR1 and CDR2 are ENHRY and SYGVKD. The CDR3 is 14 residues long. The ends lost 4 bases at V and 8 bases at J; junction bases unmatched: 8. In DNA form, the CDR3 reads TGTGCCATCAGTGGGGGGATGACAGGGCATGAGCAGTTCTTC. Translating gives CAISGGMTGHEQFF.

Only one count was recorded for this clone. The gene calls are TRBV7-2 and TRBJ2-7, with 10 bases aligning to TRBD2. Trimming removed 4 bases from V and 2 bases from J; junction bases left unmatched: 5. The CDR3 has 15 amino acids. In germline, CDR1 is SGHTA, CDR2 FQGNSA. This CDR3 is CASSSSSGGTYEQYF. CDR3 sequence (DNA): TGTGCCAGCAGCTCATCTAGCGGGGGAACCTACGAGCAGTACTTC.

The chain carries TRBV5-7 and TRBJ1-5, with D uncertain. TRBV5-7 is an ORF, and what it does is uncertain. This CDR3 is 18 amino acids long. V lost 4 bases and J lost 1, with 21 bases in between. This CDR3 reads CASSRTGQSGYSNQPQHF. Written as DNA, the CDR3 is TGTGCCAGCAGCCGCACCGGGCAGTCGGGGTACAGCAATCAGCCCCAGCATTTT.

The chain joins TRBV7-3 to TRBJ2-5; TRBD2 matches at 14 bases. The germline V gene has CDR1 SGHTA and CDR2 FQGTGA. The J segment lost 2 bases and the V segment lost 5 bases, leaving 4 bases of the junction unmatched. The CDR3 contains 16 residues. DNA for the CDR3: TGTGCCAGCAGCCGGGGACTAGCGGGAGCACAAGAGACCCAGTACTTC. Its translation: CASSRGLAGAQETQYF.

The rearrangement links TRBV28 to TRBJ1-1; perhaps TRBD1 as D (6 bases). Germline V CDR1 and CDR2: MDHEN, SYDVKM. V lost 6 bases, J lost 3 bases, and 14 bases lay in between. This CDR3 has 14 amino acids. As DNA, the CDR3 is TGTGCCAGCAGACGCACAGGGAAGTACACTGAAGCTTTCTTT. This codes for CASRRTGKYTEAFF.

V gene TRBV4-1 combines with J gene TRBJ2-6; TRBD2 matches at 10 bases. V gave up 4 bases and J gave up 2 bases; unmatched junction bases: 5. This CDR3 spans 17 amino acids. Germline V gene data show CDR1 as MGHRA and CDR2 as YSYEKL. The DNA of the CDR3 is TGCGCCAGCAGCCTACTAGCGGGAACTACTGGGGCCAACGTCCTGACTTTC. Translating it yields CASSLLAGTTGANVLTF.

CDR3 nucleotides: TGTGCCAGCAGCCAAGATCGTCCGGATACGCAGTATTTT. Its translation is CASSQDRPDTQYF. The chain joins TRBV4-2 to TRBJ2-3; D is undetermined. This CDR3 has 13 residues. CDR1 and CDR2 from the germline V gene are LGHNA and YNFKEQ. The V end lost 0 bases, the J end lost 6 bases, and 7 bases lay between the germline ends.

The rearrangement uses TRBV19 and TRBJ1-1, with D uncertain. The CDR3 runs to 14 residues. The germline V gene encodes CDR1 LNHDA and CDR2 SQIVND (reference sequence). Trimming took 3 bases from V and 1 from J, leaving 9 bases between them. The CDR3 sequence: CASSITPENTEAFF. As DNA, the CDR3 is TGTGCCAGTAGTATTACACCAGAGAACACTGAAGCTTTCTTT. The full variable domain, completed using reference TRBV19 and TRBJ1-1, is DGGITQSPKYLFRKEGQNVTLSCEQNLNHDAMYWYRQDPGQGLRLIYYSQIVNDFQKGDIAEGYSVSREKKESFPLTVTSAQKNPTAFYLCASSITPENTEAFFGQGTRLTVV.

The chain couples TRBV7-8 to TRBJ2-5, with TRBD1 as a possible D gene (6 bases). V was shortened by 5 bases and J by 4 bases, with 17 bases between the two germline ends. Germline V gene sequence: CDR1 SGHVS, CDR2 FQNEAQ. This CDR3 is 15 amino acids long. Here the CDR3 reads CASSPGVGPGETQYF. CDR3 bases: TGTGCCAGCAGCCCAGGGGTGGGCCCCGGAGAGACCCAGTACTTC.

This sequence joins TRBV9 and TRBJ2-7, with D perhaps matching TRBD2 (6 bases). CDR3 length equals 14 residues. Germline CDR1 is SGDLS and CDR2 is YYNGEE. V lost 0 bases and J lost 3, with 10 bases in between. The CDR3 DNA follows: TGTGCCAGCAGCGTAGGGAGGGCCGGCTACGAGCAGTACTTC. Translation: CASSVGRAGYEQYF. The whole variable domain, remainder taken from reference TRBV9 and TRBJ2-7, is DSGVTQTPKHLITATGQRVTLRCSPRSGDLSVYWYQQSLDQGLQFLIQYYNGEERAKGNILERFSAQQFPDLHSELNLSSLELGDSALYFCASSVGRAGYEQYFGPGTRLTVT.

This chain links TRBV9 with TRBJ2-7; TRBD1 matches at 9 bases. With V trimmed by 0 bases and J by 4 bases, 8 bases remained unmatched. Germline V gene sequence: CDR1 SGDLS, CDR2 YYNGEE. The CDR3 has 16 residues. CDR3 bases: TGTGCCAGCAGCGTAGATTCAGGACAGGGGAGTTACGAGCAGTACTTC. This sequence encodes CASSVDSGQGSYEQYF.

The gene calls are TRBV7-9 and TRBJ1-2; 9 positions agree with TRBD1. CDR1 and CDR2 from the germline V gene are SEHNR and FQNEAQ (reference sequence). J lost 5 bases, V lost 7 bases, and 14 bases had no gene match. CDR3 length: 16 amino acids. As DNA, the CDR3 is TGTGCCAGCACCACCGGGACAGGGCTGGGACTATATGGCTACACCTTC. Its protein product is CASTTGTGLGLYGYTF. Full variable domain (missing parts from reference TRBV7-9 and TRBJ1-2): DTGVSQNPRHKITKRGQNVTFRCDPISEHNRLYWYRQTLGQGPEFLTYFQNEAQLEKSRLLSDRFSAERPKGSFSTLEIQRTEQGDSAMYLCASTTGTGLGLYGYTFGSGTRLTVV.

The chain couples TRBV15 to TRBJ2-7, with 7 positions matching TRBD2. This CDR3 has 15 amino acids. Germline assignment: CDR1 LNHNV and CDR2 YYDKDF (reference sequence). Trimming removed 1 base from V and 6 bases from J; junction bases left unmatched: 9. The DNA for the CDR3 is TGTGCCACCAGCAGAGGTCGCGGGGGTTACTCCGAGCAGTACTTC. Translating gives CATSRGRGGYSEQYF.

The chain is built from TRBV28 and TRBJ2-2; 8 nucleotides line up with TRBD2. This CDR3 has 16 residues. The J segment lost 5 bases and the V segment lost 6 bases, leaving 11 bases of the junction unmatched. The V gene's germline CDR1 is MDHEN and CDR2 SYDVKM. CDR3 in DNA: TGTGCCAGCAGCCCCCCGGGAGGGGTCGGGACCGGGGAGCTGTTTTTT. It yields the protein CASSPPGGVGTGELFF.

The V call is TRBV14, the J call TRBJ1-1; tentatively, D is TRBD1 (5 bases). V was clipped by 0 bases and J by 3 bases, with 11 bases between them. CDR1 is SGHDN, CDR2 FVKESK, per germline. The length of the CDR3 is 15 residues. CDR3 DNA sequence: TGTGCCAGCAGCCAAGACTGGGGCTTGTACACTGAAGCTTTCTTT. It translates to CASSQDWGLYTEAFF.

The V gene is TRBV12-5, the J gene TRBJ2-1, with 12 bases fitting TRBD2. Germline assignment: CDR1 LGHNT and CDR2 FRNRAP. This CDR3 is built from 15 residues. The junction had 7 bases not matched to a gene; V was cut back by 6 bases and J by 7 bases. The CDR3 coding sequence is TGTGCTAGTGGACTCACTAGCGGGAGGAATAATGAGCAGTTCTTC. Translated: CASGLTSGRNNEQFF.

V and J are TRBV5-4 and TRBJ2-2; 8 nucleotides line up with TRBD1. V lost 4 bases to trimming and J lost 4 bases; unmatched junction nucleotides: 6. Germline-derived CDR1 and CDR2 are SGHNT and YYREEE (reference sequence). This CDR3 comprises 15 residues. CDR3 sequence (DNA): TGTGCCAGCAGCATATTTGACAGGGGCACCGGGGAGCTGTTTTTT. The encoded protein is CASSIFDRGTGELFF.

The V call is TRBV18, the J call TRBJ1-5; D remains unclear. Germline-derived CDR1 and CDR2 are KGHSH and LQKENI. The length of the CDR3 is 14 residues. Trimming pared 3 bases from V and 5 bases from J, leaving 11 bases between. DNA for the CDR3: TGTGCCAGCTCACCTCCGTTGGCACATCAGCCCCAGCATTTT. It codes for CASSPPLAHQPQHF.

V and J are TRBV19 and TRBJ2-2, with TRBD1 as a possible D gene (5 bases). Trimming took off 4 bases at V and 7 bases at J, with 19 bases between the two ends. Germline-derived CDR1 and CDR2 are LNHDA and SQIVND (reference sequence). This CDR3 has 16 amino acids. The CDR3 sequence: CASSTLTGWGHGELFF. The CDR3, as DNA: TGTGCCAGTAGTACTCTTACAGGCTGGGGTCACGGGGAGCTGTTTTTT.

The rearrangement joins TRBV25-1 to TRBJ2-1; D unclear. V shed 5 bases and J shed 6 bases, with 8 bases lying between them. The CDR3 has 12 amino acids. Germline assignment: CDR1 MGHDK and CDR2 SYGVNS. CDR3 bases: TGTGCCAGCAGTCCGACTGGCAATGAGCAGTTCTTC. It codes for CASSPTGNEQFF. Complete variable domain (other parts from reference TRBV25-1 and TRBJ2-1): EADIYQTPRYLVIGTGKKITLECSQTMGHDKMYWYQQDPGMELHLIHYSYGVNSTEKGDLSSESTVSRIRTEHFPLTLESARPSHTSQYLCASSPTGNEQFFGPGTRLTVL.

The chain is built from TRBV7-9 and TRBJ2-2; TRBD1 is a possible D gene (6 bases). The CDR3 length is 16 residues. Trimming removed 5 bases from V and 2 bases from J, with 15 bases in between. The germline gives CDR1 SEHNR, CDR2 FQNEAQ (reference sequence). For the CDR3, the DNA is TGTGCCAGCAGCCCCTGGGGGACACCAAACACCGGGGAGCTGTTTTTT. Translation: CASSPWGTPNTGELFF.

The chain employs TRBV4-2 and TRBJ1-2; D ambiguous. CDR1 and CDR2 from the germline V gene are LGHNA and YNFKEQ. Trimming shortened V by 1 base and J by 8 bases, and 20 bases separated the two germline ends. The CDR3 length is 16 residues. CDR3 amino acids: CASSQVGAGTFYGYTF. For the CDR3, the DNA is TGTGCCAGCAGCCAAGTGGGAGCGGGCACCTTCTACGGCTACACCTTC.

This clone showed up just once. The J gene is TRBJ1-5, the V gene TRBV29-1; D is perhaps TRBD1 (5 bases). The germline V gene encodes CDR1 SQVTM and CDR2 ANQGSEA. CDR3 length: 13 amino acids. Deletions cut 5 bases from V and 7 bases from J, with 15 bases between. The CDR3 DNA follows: TGCAGCGTTTCTGGGGGGGTACGACAGCCCCAGCATTTT. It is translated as CSVSGGVRQPQHF.

The CDR3 region has the DNA TGTGCCTGGAGTGCGGGACAGAAGGTCGAGCAGTACTTC. Its protein is CAWSAGQKVEQYF. The chain employs TRBV30 and TRBJ2-7, with TRBD1 matching over 7 bases. The CDR3 consists of 13 residues. V lost 1 base and J lost 6; bases outside the gene matches: 6. CDR1 GTSNPN and CDR2 SVGIG come from the germline V gene (reference sequence). Variable domain in full (rest from reference TRBV30 and TRBJ2-7): SQTIHQWPATLVQPVGSPLSLECTVEGTSNPNLYWYRQAAGRGLQLLFYSVGIGQISSEVPQNLSASRPQDRQFILSSKKLLLSDSGFYLCAWSAGQKVEQYFGPGTRLTVT.

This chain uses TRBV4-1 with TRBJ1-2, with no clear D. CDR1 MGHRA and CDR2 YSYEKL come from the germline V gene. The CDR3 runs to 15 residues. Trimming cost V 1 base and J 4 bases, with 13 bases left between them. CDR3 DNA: TGCGCCAGCAGCCAAGGGCAGGTTGGGAGCTATGGCTACACCTTC. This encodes CASSQGQVGSYGYTF.

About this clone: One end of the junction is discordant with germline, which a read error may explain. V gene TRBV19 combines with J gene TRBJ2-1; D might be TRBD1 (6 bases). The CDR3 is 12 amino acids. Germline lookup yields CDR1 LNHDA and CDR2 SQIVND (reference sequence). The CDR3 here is CASSYTGTPQVF. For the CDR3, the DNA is TGTGCCAGTAGCTACACCGGGACACCGCAAGTCTTC.

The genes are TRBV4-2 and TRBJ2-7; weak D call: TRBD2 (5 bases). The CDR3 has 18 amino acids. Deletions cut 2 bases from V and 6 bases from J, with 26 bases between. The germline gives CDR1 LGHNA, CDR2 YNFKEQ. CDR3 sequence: CASSQSTSLNVGEREQYF. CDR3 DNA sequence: TGTGCCAGCAGCCAAAGTACGTCGTTGAATGTGGGAGAGCGCGAGCAGTACTTC.